Only a few counts were recorded for the clone carrying this T cell receptor beta chain. The antigen remains undetermined. Three rounds of nested PCR, following a modified ARM-PCR protocol, produced the TCRbeta library. Each CDR3 protein gets one entry after TCRdb re-called the multiplex PCR reads with MiXCR. The table shows 200,000 to 250,000 distinct CDR3 sequences, with 71% occurring only once. The V end was cut by 4 bases, the J end by 7 bases, with 14 bases between. The CDR3 totals 13 residues. CDR1 SGHRS and CDR2 YFSETQ come from the germline V gene. No cell sorting was done before RNA was extracted from the tissue. Newly diagnosed lung cancer patients had thoracic surgery in China, August–November 2014, without prior chemotherapy. These data belong to a study of tumor and adjacent non-tumor tissue in lung cancer. About the research overall: The patients, 10 men and 4 to 6 women, were about 30 to 85 with stage I to III disease. Around 4.2 million productive TCRbeta reads were obtained per sample on average. Study-level findings and limits: Compared with tumor, normal lung showed significantly lower TCR diversity.

Sequencing was carried out using lung tumor tissue. The sequence came from a man between 60 and 75 years old with non-small cell lung cancer. The chain recombines TRBV5-1 with TRBJ1-2; TRBD1 is a possible D gene (6 bases). The DNA for the CDR3 is TGCGCCAGCAGCATCCAGGGGTCCGGTGGCTACACCTTC. Protein: CASSIQGSGGYTF.